In this sample, the clone carrying this T cell receptor (beta chain) turned up many times. Its antigen is still unknown. The CDR3 extends over 17 amino acids. Trimming shortened V by 6 bases and J by 0 bases, and 20 bases separated the two germline ends. This sample was included in a study of identical twins. Findings and limits, study-wide: Twins' surplus sharing was weaker for beta out-of-frame sequences. In zero-insertion analyses, partial confounding could arise from invariant MAIT and iNKT cells. Abundant cord blood beta clonotypes carried fewer insertions; memory repertoires showed none.

Template switching added a universal primer binding site, and final cDNA carried unique molecular identifiers. TCRdb itself ran the 5' RACE reads through MiXCR, one entry per CDR3 protein. This sample carries 260,000 or so distinct CDR3 sequences, around 7.6% of them seen once, and the ten largest clones take 5% to 6%. These data are also associated with another study on yellow fever vaccine responses in identical twins.

The sequence derives from a woman younger than 30 in good health. The V gene is TRBV12-3 or TRBV12-4, the J gene TRBJ1-1; a possible D gene is TRBD1 (5 bases). Sequencing input: CD8+ T cells sorted from blood. CDR3 region: CASSPRVQGRVNTEAFF. In DNA, the CDR3 is TGTGCCAGCAGCCCTCGGGTTCAGGGTAGGGTGAACACTGAAGCTTTCTTT.